The 9 T cell receptor beta chains reported below all come from one sample, sequenced in a study of lymphopenia after photon versus proton radiotherapy. This table comes from immunoSEQ multiplex PCR, and its TCRdb copy is limited to in-frame clones, with some not included. The sample consists of around 19,000 clones, roughly 90% of them appearing once. Sample: peripheral blood, taken from a patient treated with photon-based radiotherapy. The receptors originated from a woman in her thirties or forties with cholangiocarcinoma.

The V gene is TRBV7-2, the J gene TRBJ1-4; D remains unclear. The CDR3 length is 15 residues. Germline V gene data show CDR1 as SGHTA and CDR2 as FQGNSA. Trimming pared 5 bases from V and 0 bases from J, leaving 10 bases between. The chain's CDR3 is CASSPYSTTNEKLFF. The CDR3 nucleotides are TGTGCCAGCAGCCCCTACAGTACAACTAATGAAAAACTGTTTTTT.

The chain employs TRBV10-3 and TRBJ1-1, with TRBD1 as a possible D gene (6 bases). CDR1 ENHRY and CDR2 SYGVKD come from the germline V gene. V shed 2 bases and J shed 0 bases, with 7 bases lying between them. The CDR3 length is 14 residues. The DNA of the CDR3 is TGTGCCATCAGTGAGGACAGGCTGAACACTGAAGCTTTCTTT. This sequence encodes CAISEDRLNTEAFF.

This chain links TRBV10-1 with TRBJ1-3; the D is unclear. The germline V gene has CDR1 WNHNN and CDR2 SYGVQD (reference sequence). CDR3 length: 13 amino acids. With 3 bases removed from V and 4 bases from J, the gap between germline ends came to 7 bases. The CDR3 is CASSEPGGNTIYF. DNA of the CDR3: TGCGCCAGCAGTGAACCTGGAGGAAACACCATATATTTT.

In its sample, this clone was seen once. This chain joins TRBV7-2 and TRBJ2-5; D is perhaps TRBD2 (6 bases). V lost 6 bases to trimming and J lost 4 bases, with 15 bases between them. This CDR3 has 14 residues. Per germline, CDR1 SGHTA and CDR2 FQGNSA. The CDR3 DNA reads as TGTGCCAGCAGTTACGCCCGGGGGTTAGAGACCCAGTACTTC. It specifies CASSYARGLETQYF.

The chain uses TRBV29-1 and TRBJ1-3; D is undetermined. CDR3 length equals 13 residues. V lost 6 bases to trimming and J lost 0 bases, with 9 bases between them. The germline V gene encodes CDR1 SQVTM and CDR2 ANQGSEA. CDR3 residues: CSVRTGSGNTIYF. CDR3 DNA sequence: TGCAGCGTCCGGACGGGCTCTGGAAACACCATATATTTT.

This chain links TRBV18 with TRBJ1-4, with 8 bases lining up with TRBD1. Germline V gives CDR1 KGHSH, CDR2 LQKENI. After removal of 1 base from V and 6 bases from J, the junction contained 10 bases not matched to a gene. The CDR3 runs to 17 residues. DNA for the CDR3: TGTGCCAGCTCACCACGTTTTTCAGGGGGCGAATATGAAAAACTGTTTTTT. Translated: CASSPRFSGGEYEKLFF.

The rearrangement joins TRBV10-2 to TRBJ2-3; possible D gene TRBD2, 6 bases. This CDR3 spans 14 amino acids. Looked up from germline, CDR1 is WSHSY and CDR2 is SAAADI. Trimming cost V 0 bases and J 7 bases, with 11 bases left between them. The DNA for the CDR3 is TGCGCCAGCAGTGAGTCGTTGACTAGGAATACGCAGTATTTT. It translates to CASSESLTRNTQYF.

J is TRBJ2-3 and V is TRBV12-5; D is undetermined. Germline V gene lookup returns CDR1 LGHNT and CDR2 FRNRAP. This CDR3 region has 13 residues. V was cut by 5 bases and J by 3 bases, with 9 bases left in between. CDR3 loop: CASGLTDTDTQYF. CDR3 sequence (DNA): TGTGCTAGTGGTCTGACTGATACAGATACGCAGTATTTT.

This chain joins TRBV9 and TRBJ1-1; TRBD1 matches 8 bases. This CDR3 is built from 14 residues. Germline loops: CDR1 SGDLS, CDR2 YYNGEE. V lost 3 bases, J lost 0 bases, and 1 base stayed unmatched. CDR3 sequence (DNA): TGTGCCAGCAGCGGGACAGGGCTGAACACTGAAGCTTTCTTT. As protein: CASSGTGLNTEAFF.